What follows are 19 T cell receptor beta chains derived from one specimen sequenced in a study of shared clonotypes between healthy human individuals. TCRdb keeps only in-frame clones here, not all; method: immunoSEQ multiplex PCR. The sample has around 1.5 million clones; approximately 98% are singletons. Material: naive CD4+ T cells sorted from blood. The subset here: CD45RA+ positively selected. The receptors were sampled from a young man in good health.

V gene TRBV11-2 combines with J gene TRBJ1-4; D not certain. V lost 5 bases and J 2 bases, leaving 12 bases between the germline ends. The CDR3 is made up of 15 amino acids. Looked up from germline, CDR1 is SGHAT and CDR2 is FQNNGV. The CDR3 DNA follows: TGTGCCAGCAGCAATAGATCTGGGACTAATGAAAAACTGTTTTTT. Translating gives CASSNRSGTNEKLFF.

The gene calls are TRBV5-1 and TRBJ1-1; no clear D gene. CDR3 size: 13 residues. Trimming cost V 4 bases and J 0 bases, with 7 bases left between them. CDR1 is SGHRS, CDR2 YFSETQ, per germline. CDR3 nucleotide sequence: TGCGCCAGCAGCCCTGAGCTGAACACTGAAGCTTTCTTT. Amino acid sequence: CASSPELNTEAFF. Using reference TRBV5-1 and TRBJ1-1 for the parts outside the CDR3, the full variable domain is KAGVTQTPRYLIKTRGQQVTLSCSPISGHRSVSWYQQTPGQGLQFLFEYFSETQRNKGNFPGRFSGRQFSNSRSEMNVSTLELGDSALYLCASSPELNTEAFFGQGTRLTVV.

This chain joins TRBV9 and TRBJ1-1; tentative D call: TRBD1 (6 bases). Germline V gene data show CDR1 as SGDLS and CDR2 as YYNGEE. V lost 2 bases and J 6 bases, leaving 11 bases between the germline ends. The CDR3 contains 13 residues. DNA for the CDR3: TGTGCCAGCAGCGTCTCAGGGGTAGCTGAAGCTTTCTTT. This sequence encodes CASSVSGVAEAFF.

The rearrangement joins TRBV29-1 to TRBJ1-2; unclear D gene. V was clipped by 4 bases and J by 0 bases, with 18 bases between them. There are 16 residues in the CDR3. Per germline, CDR1 SQVTM and CDR2 ANQGSEA. CDR3 residues: CSVAQAFRQPNYGYTF. For the CDR3, the DNA is TGCAGCGTTGCCCAGGCCTTTCGGCAGCCTAACTATGGCTACACCTTC.

The genes are TRBV5-4 and TRBJ2-1; D is ambiguous. Trimming took off 2 bases at V and 9 bases at J, with 9 bases between the two ends. CDR3 length: 12 residues. Germline V gene lookup returns CDR1 SGHNT and CDR2 YYREEE (reference sequence). This CDR3 reads CASSLGLGEQFF. For the CDR3, the DNA is TGTGCCAGCAGCTTAGGGCTGGGTGAGCAGTTCTTC.

This chain uses TRBV5-1 with TRBJ1-2, with a weak D call TRBD1 (6 bases). The CDR3 spans 14 residues. Trimming pared 4 bases from V and 2 bases from J, leaving 12 bases between. Germline CDR1 reads SGHRS; CDR2 reads YFSETQ. DNA of the CDR3: TGCGCCAGCAGCCCCGGGGGGGCAAACTATGGCTACACCTTC. Its translation is CASSPGGANYGYTF.

The chain recombines TRBV6-6 with TRBJ2-7, with D perhaps TRBD1 (6 bases). Per the germline V gene, CDR1 is MNHNY and CDR2 is SVGAGI (reference sequence). Trimming left V 0 bases short and J 7 bases short, with 13 bases between. The CDR3 sequence is 14 residues long. The chain's CDR3 is CASSYSGARVEQYF. The CDR3 coding sequence is TGTGCCAGCAGTTACTCGGGGGCCAGGGTAGAGCAGTACTTC.

The gene calls are TRBV11-2 and TRBJ1-1; D call uncertain. Germline V gives CDR1 SGHAT, CDR2 FQNNGV. Trimming pared 4 bases from V and 4 bases from J, leaving 7 bases between. There are 12 residues in the CDR3. This chain's CDR3 is CASSSLITEAFF. The CDR3 DNA reads TGTGCCAGCAGCTCCTTGATCACTGAAGCTTTCTTT.

The V gene is TRBV27, the J gene TRBJ2-7, with D unresolved. Trimming pared 8 bases from V and 0 bases from J, leaving 20 bases between. This CDR3 is 16 amino acids long. From germline, CDR1 is MNHEY and CDR2 SMNVEV (reference sequence). The CDR3 sequence: CASGDRRTARSYEQYF. In DNA, the CDR3 is TGTGCCAGCGGAGACCGGCGGACGGCCCGCTCCTACGAGCAGTACTTC.

The gene calls are TRBV11-2 and TRBJ2-1; no clear D gene. The CDR3 consists of 12 residues. The germline V gene encodes CDR1 SGHAT and CDR2 FQNNGV. Trimming stripped 0 bases from V and 7 bases from J, with 4 bases between. The CDR3 nucleotides read TGTGCCAGCAGCTTAGACCATAATGAGCAGTTCTTC. Its translation is CASSLDHNEQFF.

The rearrangement uses TRBV18 and TRBJ2-3; 12 bases map to TRBD2. V lost 4 bases, J lost 0 bases, and 2 bases stayed unmatched. This CDR3 spans 16 amino acids. The V gene's germline CDR1 is KGHSH and CDR2 LQKENI. The CDR3 coding sequence is TGTGCCAGCTCACAACTAGCGGGAGGAAGCACAGATACGCAGTATTTT. This gives the protein CASSQLAGGSTDTQYF.

The chain combines TRBV7-2 with TRBJ2-7, with 13 bases aligning to TRBD2. CDR3 length: 15 amino acids. Germline-derived CDR1 and CDR2 are SGHTA and FQGNSA. V was clipped by 5 bases and J by 6 bases; unmatched bases: 7. CDR3 coding DNA: TGTGCCAGCAGCACCCGACTAGCGGGGGGTGGCGAGCAGTACTTC. Translated: CASSTRLAGGGEQYF.

On this clone: The identical CDR3 is also encoded by other nucleotide sequences in the sample. The gene calls are TRBV6-5 and TRBJ2-6; 8 nucleotides line up with TRBD1. After removal of 6 bases from V and 3 bases from J, the junction contained 4 bases not matched to a gene. The CDR3 contains 15 residues. Germline loops: CDR1 MNHEY, CDR2 SVGAGI. The CDR3 region has the DNA TGTGCCAGCAGCCGGACAGGGAGTGGGGCCAACGTCCTGACTTTC. Its protein product is CASSRTGSGANVLTF.

The chain links TRBV27 to TRBJ1-1; D gene uncertain. The CDR3 covers 11 residues. Trimming took off 6 bases at V and 3 bases at J, with 5 bases between the two ends. The germline CDR1 and CDR2 sequences are MNHEY and SMNVEV (reference sequence). CDR3 coding DNA: TGTGCCAGCAGACGGGACACTGAAGCTTTCTTT. Translation gives CASRRDTEAFF.

The V gene is TRBV2, the J gene TRBJ1-4; D remains ambiguous. Trimming cost V 4 bases and J 0 bases, with 9 bases left between them. Germline-derived CDR1 and CDR2 are SNHLY and FYNNEI. The CDR3 spans 15 residues. Here the CDR3 reads CASSGQRPTNEKLFF. CDR3 sequence (DNA): TGTGCCAGCAGTGGGCAACGACCAACTAATGAAAAACTGTTTTTT.

This chain uses TRBV11-2 with TRBJ2-1, with D possibly being TRBD1 (6 bases). The germline CDR1 and CDR2 sequences are SGHAT and FQNNGV. The CDR3 has 15 amino acids. V lost 4 bases, J lost 4 bases, and 14 bases lay in between. The CDR3 loop reads CASSSFRGIYNEQFF. CDR3 DNA sequence: TGTGCCAGCAGCTCATTCAGGGGAATATACAATGAGCAGTTCTTC.

The chain is built from TRBV13 and TRBJ2-7, with D perhaps matching TRBD2 (5 bases). This CDR3 contains 16 residues. Germline-derived CDR1 and CDR2 are PRHDT and FYEKMQ (reference sequence). V lost 0 bases and J lost 3, with 15 bases in between. Here the CDR3 DNA reads TGTGCCAGCAGCTTAGGGGGGAGCAGGCTAAACTACGAGCAGTACTTC. This gives the protein CASSLGGSRLNYEQYF. Full variable domain (rest looked up from reference TRBV13 and TRBJ2-7): AAGVIQSPRHLIKEKRETATLKCYPIPRHDTVYWYQQGPGQDPQFLISFYEKMQSDKGSIPDRFSAQQFSDYHSELNMSSLELGDSALYFCASSLGGSRLNYEQYFGPGTRLTVT.

V usage is TRBV28 and J usage is TRBJ2-1; 12 bases are a match to TRBD1. CDR3 length equals 16 residues. J gave up 6 bases and V 5 bases, and 8 bases lay outside the gene matches. From germline, CDR1 is MDHEN and CDR2 SYDVKM. The CDR3 region is CASSGWGQGALNEQFF. In DNA, the CDR3 is TGTGCCAGCAGTGGTTGGGGACAGGGGGCCCTCAATGAGCAGTTCTTC.

This clone occurred once. The chain employs TRBV6-6 and TRBJ2-7; 8 bases agree with TRBD1. Germline V gives CDR1 MNHNY, CDR2 SVGAGI (reference sequence). The trim removed 5 bases at V and 1 base at J, leaving 7 bases unmatched. The CDR3 is 15 residues long. The CDR3 here is CASSPQGTGSYEQYF. CDR3 DNA sequence: TGTGCCAGCAGTCCCCAGGGGACAGGTTCCTACGAGCAGTACTTC.